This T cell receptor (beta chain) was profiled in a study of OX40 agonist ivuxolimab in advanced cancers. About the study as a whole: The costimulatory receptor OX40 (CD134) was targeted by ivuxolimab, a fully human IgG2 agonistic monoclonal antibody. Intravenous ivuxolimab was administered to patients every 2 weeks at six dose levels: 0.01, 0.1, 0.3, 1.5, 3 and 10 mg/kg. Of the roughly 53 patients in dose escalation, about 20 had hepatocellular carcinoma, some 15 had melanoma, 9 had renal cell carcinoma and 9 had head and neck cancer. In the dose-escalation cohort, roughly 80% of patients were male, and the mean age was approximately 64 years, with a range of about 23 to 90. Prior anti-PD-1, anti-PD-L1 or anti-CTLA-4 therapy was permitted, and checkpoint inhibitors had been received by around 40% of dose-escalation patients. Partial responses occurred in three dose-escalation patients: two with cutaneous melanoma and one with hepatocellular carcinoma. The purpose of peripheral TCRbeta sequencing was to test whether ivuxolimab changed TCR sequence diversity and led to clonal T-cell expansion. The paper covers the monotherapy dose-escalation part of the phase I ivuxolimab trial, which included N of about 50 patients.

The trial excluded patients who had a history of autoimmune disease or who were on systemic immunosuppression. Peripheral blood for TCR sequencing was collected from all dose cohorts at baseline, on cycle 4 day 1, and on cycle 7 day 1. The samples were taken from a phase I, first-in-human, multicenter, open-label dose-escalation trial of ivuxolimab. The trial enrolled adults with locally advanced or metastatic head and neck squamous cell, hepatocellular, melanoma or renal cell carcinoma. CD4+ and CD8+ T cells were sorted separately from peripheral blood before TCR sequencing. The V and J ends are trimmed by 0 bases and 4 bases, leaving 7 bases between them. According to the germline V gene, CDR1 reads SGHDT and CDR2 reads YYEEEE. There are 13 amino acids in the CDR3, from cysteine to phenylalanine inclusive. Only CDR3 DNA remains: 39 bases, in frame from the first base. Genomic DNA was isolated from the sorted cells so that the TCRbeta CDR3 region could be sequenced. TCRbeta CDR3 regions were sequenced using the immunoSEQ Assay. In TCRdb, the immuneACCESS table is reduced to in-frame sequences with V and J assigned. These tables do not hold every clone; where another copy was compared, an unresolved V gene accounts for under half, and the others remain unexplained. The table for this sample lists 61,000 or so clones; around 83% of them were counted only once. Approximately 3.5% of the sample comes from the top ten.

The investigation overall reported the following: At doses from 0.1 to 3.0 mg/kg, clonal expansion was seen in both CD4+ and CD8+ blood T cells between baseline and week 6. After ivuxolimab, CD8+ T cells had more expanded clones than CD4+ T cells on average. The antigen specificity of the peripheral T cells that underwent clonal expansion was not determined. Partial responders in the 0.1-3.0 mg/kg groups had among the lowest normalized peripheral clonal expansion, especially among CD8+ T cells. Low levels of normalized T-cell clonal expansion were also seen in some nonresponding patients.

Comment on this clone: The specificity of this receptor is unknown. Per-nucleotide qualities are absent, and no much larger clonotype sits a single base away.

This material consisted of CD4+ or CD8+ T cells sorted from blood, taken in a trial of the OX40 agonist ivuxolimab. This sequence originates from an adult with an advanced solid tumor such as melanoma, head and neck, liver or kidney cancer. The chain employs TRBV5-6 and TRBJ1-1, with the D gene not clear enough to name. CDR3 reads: CASSLEYATEAFF. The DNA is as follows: TGTGCCAGCAGCTTGGAGTACGCCACTGAAGCTTTCTTT. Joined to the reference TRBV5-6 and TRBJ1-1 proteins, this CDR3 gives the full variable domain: DAGVTQSPTHLIKTRGQQVTLRCSPKSGHDTVSWYQQALGQGPQFIFQYYEEEERQRGNFPDRFSGHQFPNYSSELNVNALLLGDSALYLCASSLEYATEAFFGQGTRLTVV.